The entry below gives a single TCR beta chain sequence along with its context. This clonotype was observed at least ten times. The target of this receptor is not known. No qualities accompany the bases; no much larger clone lies one base away. Stable Graves' hyperthyroidism was defined as the absence of progression to ophthalmopathy over 18 months of follow-up. Hyperthyroidism patients were newly diagnosed, had a disease duration of under 2 months, and were aged 18 to 65 years. Any patient with an uncontrolled infection, another autoimmune disease, pregnancy or lactation was excluded. Diagnoses relied on clinical symptoms, serum thyroxine and TRAb, thyroid ultrasound and orbital computed tomography. Total RNA was extracted with Trizol reagent, and quality was checked on an Agilent 2100 Bioanalyzer. The CDR3 runs 14 amino acids, cysteine and phenylalanine included. CDR3 DNA only is kept here, 42 bases in frame from base 1. The trim is 7 bases for V and 4 bases for J, with a gap of 14 bases between the germline ends. Reading the germline V gene gives CDR1 ENHRY and CDR2 SYGVKD.

The data were taken from a study of T cells in Graves' hyperthyroidism and ophthalmopathy (dated by TCRdb to the late 2010s). Concerning the study at large: To identify distinguishing TCR V-J signatures, a discovery cohort of 90 to 100 patients was used, comprising some 45 with Graves' ophthalmopathy and 57 with stable Graves' hyperthyroidism. An independent validation cohort of 18 to 20 hyperthyroidism patients and over 15 patients who later progressed to ophthalmopathy tested prospective prediction of ophthalmopathy. The roughly 94 discovery patients were randomly divided into training and test sets at a 7:3 ratio. Thyroid tissue and blood T-cell repertoires from about six Graves' hyperthyroidism patients were also compared in the study. After sampling, hyperthyroidism patients received methimazole starting at 30 mg daily, and ophthalmopathy patients received high-dose intravenous methylprednisolone. TCR Vbeta CDR3 sequencing of 130 to 150 peripheral blood samples (around 45 ophthalmopathy, roughly 74 hyperthyroidism and roughly 17 progressor patients) is reported in the paper. The investigation overall reported the following: Sample size was not statistically predetermined, and blinding of investigators to group allocation was not performed. In validation, the model predicted progression to ophthalmopathy with around 71% sensitivity and over 72% specificity, a median of around six months before onset. Blood samples also contained most of the expanded thyroid clonotypes (frequency above 0.001), which suggests that blood repertoires may reflect thyroid immune responses. Ophthalmopathy was separated from stable hyperthyroidism by a 13 V-J signature model, with 87.88% sensitivity and approximately 81% specificity obtained in cross-validation and 80%/75% obtained in testing.

The TCR beta CDR3 regions were amplified from RNA transcripts. The TCR CDR3 was subjected to a first round of RT-PCR using the HTBI primer set and the Qiagen OneStep RT-PCR kit. The libraries were constructed in a second round of multiplex PCR and then size-selected and purified. Sequencing of the libraries was done on an Illumina HiSeq2000 using paired-end 100 bp reads. For the original study's pipeline: Raw data were processed with SOAPnuke, discarding reads with adapters, uncalled bases, mean Phred below 15, or no exact constant-primer or identifier match. High-quality paired reads were merged using COPE v1.2.5, and each unique nucleotide sequence was defined as a clonotype. MiTCR v1.1 was used to align the clonotypes against IMGT TRBV, TRBD and TRBJ reference segments. Only V-J combinations with frequency above 0.0001, covering 98% to 99.2% of repertoires, were analysed. The TCS score was defined as the ratio of F50 (clonal expansion) to E x V (chaos), calculated using BLOSUM62-based TCRdist between CDR3 peptides within each V-J. Welch's t-statistics and random forest reduced several hundred V-J features to around 14, which were used in a naive Bayes classifier (R e1071). The raw public reads went through TCRdb reprocessing: fastp at Q25, MiXCR clone calling, in-frame beta chains kept. For every CDR3 protein sequence, its rows merge into one entry that carries the most common genes and DNA. The V and J calls and clone size come from TCRdb's table, not from the authors' own analysis. Present in this sample are approximately 590,000 distinct CDR3 sequences, about half of which were seen just once. Just over 8% of the sample lies in the top ten.

This receptor was obtained from a woman aged 18-29 years with Graves' hyperthyroidism. Donor details come from another sample of the same person, matched by shared clones. The sample was peripheral blood or thyroid tissue (not recorded which). Recombination joined TRBV10-3 with TRBJ1-3, with the D gene not clear enough to name. The CDR3 protein: CAITDSSQGNTIYF. The nucleotides are TGTGCCATCACCGATAGCTCACAAGGAAACACCATATATTTT.